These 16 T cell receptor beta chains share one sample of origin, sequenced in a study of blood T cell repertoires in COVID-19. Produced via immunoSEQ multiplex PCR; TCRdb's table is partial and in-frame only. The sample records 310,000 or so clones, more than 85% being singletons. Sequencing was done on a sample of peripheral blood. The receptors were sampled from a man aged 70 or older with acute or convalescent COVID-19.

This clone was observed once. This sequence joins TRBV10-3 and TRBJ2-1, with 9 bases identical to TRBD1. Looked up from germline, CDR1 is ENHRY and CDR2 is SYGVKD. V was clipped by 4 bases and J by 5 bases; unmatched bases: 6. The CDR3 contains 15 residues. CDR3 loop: CAISGGQGLNNEQFF. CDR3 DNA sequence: TGTGCCATCAGTGGGGGACAGGGACTAAACAATGAGCAGTTCTTC.

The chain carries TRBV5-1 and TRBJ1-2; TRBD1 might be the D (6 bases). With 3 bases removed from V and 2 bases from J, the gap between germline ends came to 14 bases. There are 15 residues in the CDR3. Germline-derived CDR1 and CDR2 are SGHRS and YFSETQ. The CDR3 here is CASSWAGDGNYGYTF. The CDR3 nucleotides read TGCGCCAGCAGCTGGGCAGGGGATGGCAACTATGGCTACACCTTC.

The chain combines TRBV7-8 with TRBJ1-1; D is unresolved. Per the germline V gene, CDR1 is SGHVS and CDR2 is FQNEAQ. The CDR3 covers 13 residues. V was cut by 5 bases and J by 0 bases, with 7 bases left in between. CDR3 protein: CASSVQLNTEAFF. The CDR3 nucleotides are TGTGCCAGCAGCGTACAGTTGAACACTGAAGCTTTCTTT.

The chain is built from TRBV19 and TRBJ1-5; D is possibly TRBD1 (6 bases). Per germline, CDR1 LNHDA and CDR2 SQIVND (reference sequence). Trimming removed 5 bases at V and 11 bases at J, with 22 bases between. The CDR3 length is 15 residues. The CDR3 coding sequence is TGTGCCAGTAGTTCACGGGGGGGGCTCTCTGAGGCCCAGCATTTT. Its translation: CASSSRGGLSEAQHF.

CDR3 amino acids: CASSKVVGRGPDTGELFF. DNA for the CDR3: TGTGCCAGCAGCAAAGTTGTTGGCAGGGGGCCCGACACCGGGGAGCTGTTTTTT. V usage is TRBV21-1 and J usage is TRBJ2-2; the table's D call of TRBD1 was not tested on the DNA. TRBV21-1 is given as a pseudogene. The CDR3 totals 18 residues.

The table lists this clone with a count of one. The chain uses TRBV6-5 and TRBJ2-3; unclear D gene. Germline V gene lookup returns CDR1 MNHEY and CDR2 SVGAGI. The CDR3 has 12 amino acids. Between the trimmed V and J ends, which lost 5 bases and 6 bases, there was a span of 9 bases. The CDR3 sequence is CASSTPGDTQYF. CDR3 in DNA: TGTGCCAGCAGTACCCCCGGGGATACGCAGTATTTT.

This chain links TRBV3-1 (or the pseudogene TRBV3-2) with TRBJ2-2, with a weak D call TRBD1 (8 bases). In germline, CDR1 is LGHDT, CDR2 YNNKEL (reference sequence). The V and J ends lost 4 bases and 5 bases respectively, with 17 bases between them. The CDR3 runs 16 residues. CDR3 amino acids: CASSPRGQGGTGELFF. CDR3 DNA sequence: TGTGCCAGCAGCCCACGCGGACAGGGAGGGACCGGGGAGCTGTTTTTT.

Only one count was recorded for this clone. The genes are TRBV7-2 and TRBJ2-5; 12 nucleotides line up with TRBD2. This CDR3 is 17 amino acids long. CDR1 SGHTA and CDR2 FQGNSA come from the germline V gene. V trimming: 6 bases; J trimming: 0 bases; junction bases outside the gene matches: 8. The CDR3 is CASSQRTSGDYQETQYF. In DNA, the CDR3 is TGTGCCAGCAGTCAAAGGACTAGCGGGGATTACCAAGAGACCCAGTACTTC.

The chain's CDR3 is CASSTRDSLNIQYF. CDR3 coding DNA: TGTGCCAGCAGTACCAGGGACAGCCTAAACATTCAGTACTTC. V and J are TRBV28 and TRBJ2-4; TRBD1 matches at 7 bases. V gave up 5 bases and J gave up 6 bases; unmatched junction bases: 7. The CDR3 sequence is 14 residues long. Germline CDR1 is MDHEN and CDR2 is SYDVKM. The complete variable domain, with remaining parts taken from reference TRBV28 and TRBJ2-4, reads DVKVTQSSRYLVKRTGEKVFLECVQDMDHENMFWYRQDPGLGLRLIYFSYDVKMKEKGDIPEGYSVSREKKERFSLILESASTNQTSMYLCASSTRDSLNIQYFGAGTRLSVL.

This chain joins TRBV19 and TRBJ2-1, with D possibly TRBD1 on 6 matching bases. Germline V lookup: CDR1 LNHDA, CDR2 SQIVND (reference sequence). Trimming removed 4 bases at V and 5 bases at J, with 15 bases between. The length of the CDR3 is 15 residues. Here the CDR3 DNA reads TGTGCCAGTAGTAACCGTGCCCAGGGGAACAATGAGCAGTTCTTC. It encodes CASSNRAQGNNEQFF. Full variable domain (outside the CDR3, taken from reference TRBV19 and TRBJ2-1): DGGITQSPKYLFRKEGQNVTLSCEQNLNHDAMYWYRQDPGQGLRLIYYSQIVNDFQKGDIAEGYSVSREKKESFPLTVTSAQKNPTAFYLCASSNRAQGNNEQFFGPGTRLTVL.

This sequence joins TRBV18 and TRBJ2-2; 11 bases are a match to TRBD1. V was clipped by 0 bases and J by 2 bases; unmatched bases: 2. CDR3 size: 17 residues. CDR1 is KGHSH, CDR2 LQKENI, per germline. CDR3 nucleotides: TGTGCCAGCTCACCACCGGACAGGGGGCGAAACACCGGGGAGCTGTTTTTT. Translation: CASSPPDRGRNTGELFF.

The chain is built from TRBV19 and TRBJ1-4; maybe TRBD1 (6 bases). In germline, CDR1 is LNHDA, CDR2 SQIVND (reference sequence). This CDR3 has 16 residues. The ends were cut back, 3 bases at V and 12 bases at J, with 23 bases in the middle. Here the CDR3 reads CASSIRGGASVGELFF. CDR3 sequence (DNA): TGTGCCAGTAGTATCCGAGGGGGGGCGTCGGTCGGTGAACTGTTTTTT.

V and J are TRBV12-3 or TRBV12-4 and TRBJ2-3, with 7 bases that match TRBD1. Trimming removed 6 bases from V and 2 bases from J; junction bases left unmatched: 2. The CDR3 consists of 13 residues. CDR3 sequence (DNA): TGTGCCAGCAGAACAGGGGTCACAGATACGCAGTATTTT. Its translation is CASRTGVTDTQYF.

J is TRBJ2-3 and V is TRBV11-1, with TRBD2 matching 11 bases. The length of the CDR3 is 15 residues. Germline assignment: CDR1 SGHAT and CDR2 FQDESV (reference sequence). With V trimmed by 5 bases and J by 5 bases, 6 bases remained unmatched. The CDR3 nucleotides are TGTGCCAGCAGCACCACCGGGACTAGCGGAGATACGCAGTATTTT. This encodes CASSTTGTSGDTQYF.

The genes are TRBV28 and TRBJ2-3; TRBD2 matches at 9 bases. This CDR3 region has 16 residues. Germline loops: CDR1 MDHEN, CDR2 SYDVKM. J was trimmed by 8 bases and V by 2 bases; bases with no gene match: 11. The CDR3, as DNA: TGTGCCAGCAGTTTACTCGGCGGGGGGGCTAAGGGTACGCAGTATTTT. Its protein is CASSLLGGGAKGTQYF.

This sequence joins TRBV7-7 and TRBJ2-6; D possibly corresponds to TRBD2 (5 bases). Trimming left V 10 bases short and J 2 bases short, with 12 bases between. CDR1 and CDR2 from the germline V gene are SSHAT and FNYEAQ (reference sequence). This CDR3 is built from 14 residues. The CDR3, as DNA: TGTGCCACCGCGGGCAGCCCTGGGGCCAACGTCCTGACTTTC. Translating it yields CATAGSPGANVLTF.